This T cell receptor beta chain stems from a study of shared clonotypes between healthy human individuals. Whole-study context: Each donor's CD4 naive and CD4 memory cells filled three plates apiece, CD8 naive two, and CD8 memory one.

For this clone: Antigen unknown.

The CDR3 covers 14 residues. Trimming stripped 1 base from V and 0 bases from J, with 4 bases between. The germline V gene has CDR1 SGHRS and CDR2 YFSETQ. Study-level results: Clonotype sharing among donors was expected to depend on sequencing depth.

Several immunoSEQ plates received, in even portions, the genomic DNA of each subset. Clones were sequenced by immunoSEQ multiplex PCR, and TCRdb holds only the in-frame ones, with some missing. The table has 2 million to 2.5 million clones, almost 96% seen once. V and J are TRBV5-1 and TRBJ2-2, with D hard to call. The origin of this receptor is a man younger than 35 in good health. The source material was naive CD4+ T cells sorted from blood. The sample's subset: CD45RA+ positively selected. The CDR3 here is CASSLNTNTGELFF. The CDR3 region has the DNA TGCGCCAGCAGCTTGAATACGAACACCGGGGAGCTGTTTTTT.